These T cell receptor beta chains were read from a single sample in a study of neurological immune-mediated disorders. TCRdb re-analysed the 5' RACE reads in MiXCR, keeping a single row per CDR3 protein. Of 50,000 to 55,000 distinct CDR3 sequences in the sample, 10% were seen once. Sequencing was performed on PBMCs. The source of these receptors is a man aged 70 or older with HTLV-1-associated myelopathy (HAM/TSP). Each CDR3 is given with its conserved first and last residue. A D gene is named only where the DNA matches it firmly. Clone size is shown for a subset of rows, as once, few, many or a class of expanded clone.

>TRBJ1-5|TRBV7-2|many|TRBD1
CASSQDRQTQPQHF
TGTGCCAGCAGCCAGGACAGGCAAACTCAGCCCCAGCATTTT
>TRBJ2-3|TRBV5-6|many|-
CASSIGSTDTQYF
TGTGCCAGCAGCATCGGTTCCACAGATACGCAGTATTTT
>TRBJ1-2|TRBV27|many|TRBD1
CASSPTGVGYTF
TGTGCCAGCAGTCCTACAGGGGTGGGCTACACCTTC
>TRBJ2-5|TRBV5-1|few|TRBD2
CASRPVGAGGPLETQYF
TGCGCCAGCAGGCCCGTTGGAGCGGGAGGGCCTCTGGAGACCCAGTACTTC
>TRBJ1-5|TRBV6-6|many|-
CASLAVPNQPQHF
TGTGCCAGCTTAGCTGTTCCCAATCAGCCCCAGCATTTT
>TRBJ2-3|TRBV7-9|many|-
CASSPLSSTDTQYF
TGTGCCAGCAGCCCCCTGTCTAGCACAGATACGCAGTATTTT
>TRBJ2-1|TRBV6-6|many|TRBD2
CASTSSGTRYNEQFF
TGTGCCAGCACGTCTAGCGGGACTAGATACAATGAGCAGTTCTTC
>TRBJ2-7|TRBV28|many|TRBD2
CVSGSSYEQYF
TGTGTCAGCGGGAGCTCCTACGAGCAGTACTTC
>TRBJ2-3|TRBV20-1|many|-
CSARKGDTQYF
TGCAGTGCTAGAAAGGGAGATACGCAGTATTTT
>TRBJ2-1|TRBV11-2|many|TRBD1
CASTITRGLYNEQFF
TGTGCCAGCACCATAACCAGGGGGCTCTACAATGAGCAGTTCTTC
>TRBJ2-2|TRBV6-1|many|TRBD2
CAVTSGRNTGELFF
TGTGCCGTAACTAGCGGGAGGAACACCGGGGAGCTGTTTTTT
>TRBJ2-6|TRBV4-3|many|-
CASSFYQVPFPGANVLTF
TGCGCCAGCAGCTTCTACCAGGTTCCTTTTCCTGGGGCCAACGTCCTGACTTTC
>TRBJ2-2|TRBV19|many|TRBD2
CASSELAGLTGELFF
TGTGCCAGTAGTGAGCTAGCGGGACTCACCGGGGAGCTGTTTTTT
>TRBJ2-3|TRBV7-2|many|-
CASTPFNLNTDTQYF
TGTGCCAGCACCCCATTCAACCTTAATACAGATACGCAGTATTTT
>TRBJ2-5|TRBV15|many|TRBD2
CATSRGTSGSQETQYF
TGTGCCACCAGCAGAGGGACTAGCGGGAGTCAAGAGACCCAGTACTTC
>TRBJ1-5|TRBV20-1|-|-
CSATASTATNQPQHF
TGCAGTGCTACCGCCTCGACAGCCACAAATCAGCCCCAGCATTTT
>TRBJ2-5|TRBV20-1|many|TRBD2
CSARDPQRGGGQETQYF
TGCAGTGCTAGAGATCCCCAGCGGGGTGGGGGCCAAGAGACCCAGTACTTC
>TRBJ2-1|TRBV11-2|many|TRBD2
CASSFTSGHYNEQFF
TGTGCCAGCAGCTTTACTAGCGGACATTACAATGAGCAGTTCTTC
>TRBJ2-7|TRBV28|many|TRBD2
CASSFYPFGAGEDYEQYF
TGTGCCAGCAGTTTTTACCCCTTTGGAGCGGGAGAGGACTACGAGCAGTACTTC
>TRBJ2-7|TRBV19|many|-
CASSPAGGLPYEQYF
TGTGCCAGTAGTCCCGCCGGCGGGCTACCCTACGAGCAGTACTTC
>TRBJ1-6|TRBV28|few|-
CASSNPGRPNSPLHF
TGTGCCAGCAGTAATCCGGGACGCCCCAATTCACCCCTCCACTTT
>TRBJ2-3|TRBV28|many|TRBD1
CASSFPGTAKHTQYF
TGTGCCAGCAGTTTCCCCGGGACAGCGAAGCATACGCAGTATTTT
>TRBJ2-5|TRBV12-3/TRBV12-4|many|-
CASSFSGQGRFNF
TGTGCCAGCAGTTTCTCAGGGCAGGGTCGCTTCAACTTC
>TRBJ2-7|TRBV2|many|-
CASSADRPSYEQYF
TGTGCCAGCAGTGCCGACAGGCCCTCCTACGAGCAGTACTTC
>TRBJ2-7|TRBV15|many|-
CATSRDSWENVNLYEQYF
TGTGCCACCAGCAGAGATAGCTGGGAGAACGTCAACTTATACGAGCAGTACTTC
>TRBJ2-7|TRBV4-3|many|-
CASSQRVGGEQYF
TGCGCCAGCAGCCAACGGGTTGGAGGCGAGCAGTACTTC
>TRBJ2-3|TRBV7-2|many|TRBD2
CASSLAGFTDTQYF
TGTGCCAGCAGTCTAGCGGGATTCACAGATACGCAGTATTTT
>TRBJ1-1|TRBV20-1|many|-
CSARAGLQVRNTEAFF
TGCAGTGCTAGAGCAGGTCTTCAGGTGAGGAACACTGAAGCTTTCTTT
>TRBJ1-6|TRBV28|many|-
CASMGAGDNSPLHF
TGTGCCAGCATGGGGGCAGGCGATAATTCACCCCTCCACTTT
>TRBJ2-7|TRBV10-3|many|-
CAISPRGYEQYF
TGTGCCATCAGTCCACGGGGCTACGAGCAGTACTTC
>TRBJ2-7|TRBV2|many|-
CASRRSGLRYEQYF
TGTGCCAGCAGGAGGTCCGGACTCCGCTACGAGCAGTACTTC
>TRBJ2-3|TRBV12-3/TRBV12-4|many|-
CASSLRTGSTDTQYF
TGTGCCAGCAGTCTAAGGACTGGAAGCACAGATACGCAGTATTTT
>TRBJ1-6|TRBV2|many|-
CASKGRTNSPLHF
TGTGCCAGCAAAGGAAGGACCAATTCACCCCTCCACTTT
>TRBJ2-1|TRBV7-3|many|TRBD2
CASSLSGLAGGLRNNEQFF
TGTGCCAGCAGCTTAAGTGGGCTAGCGGGAGGTTTAAGGAACAATGAGCAGTTCTTC
>TRBJ2-3|TRBV4-3|many|-
CASSQEDGSRRDTQYF
TGCGCCAGCAGCCAAGAAGATGGGAGTAGGAGAGATACGCAGTATTTT
>TRBJ2-3|TRBV9|many|-
CASNFLSTDTQYF
TGTGCCAGCAATTTCCTTAGCACAGATACGCAGTATTTT
>TRBJ2-7|TRBV19|many|TRBD1
CASSITGAYEQYF
TGTGCCAGTAGTATAACAGGGGCCTACGAGCAGTACTTC
>TRBJ2-4|TRBV12-3/TRBV12-4|many|TRBD2
CASSLGTSGLGAKNIQYF
TGTGCCAGCAGTCTGGGGACTAGCGGGCTTGGAGCCAAAAACATTCAGTACTTC
>TRBJ1-3|TRBV6-6|many|-
CASCVRSGNTIYF
TGTGCCAGCTGCGTCAGGTCAGGAAACACCATATATTTT
>TRBJ2-7|TRBV28|few|-
CASLSASSYEQYF
TGTGCCAGCTTGAGCGCAAGCTCCTACGAGCAGTACTTC
>TRBJ2-7|TRBV3-1|many|-
CASSHGRAGTFSYEQYF
TGTGCCAGCAGCCATGGGCGAGCCGGGACATTCTCCTACGAGCAGTACTTC
>TRBJ1-1|TRBV29-1|many|TRBD1
CSGSDRATEAFF
TGCAGCGGATCGGACAGGGCTACTGAAGCTTTCTTT
>TRBJ2-3|TRBV20-1|many|TRBD1
CSARQGAAHADTQYF
TGCAGTGCTAGACAGGGGGCCGCACACGCAGATACGCAGTATTTT
>TRBJ2-6|TRBV28|many|-
CASSRRGPSSGANVLTF
TGTGCCAGCAGTCGTCGGGGCCCTTCCTCTGGGGCCAACGTCCTGACTTTC
>TRBJ2-7|TRBV28|many|-
CASSPTMSSYEQYF
TGTGCCAGCAGCCCTACAATGAGCTCCTACGAGCAGTACTTC
>TRBJ2-7|TRBV6-6|many|-
CATAARDKNEQYF
TGTGCCACAGCCGCCCGGGACAAGAACGAGCAGTACTTC
>TRBJ2-5|TRBV28|-|TRBD2
CASSLLEAGGKTHYF
TGTGCCAGCAGTTTATTGGAAGCGGGAGGTAAGACCCATTACTTC
>TRBJ1-3|TRBV7-2|many|-
CASSLEWTSGNTIYF
TGTGCCAGCAGCTTAGAGTGGACTTCTGGAAACACCATATATTTT
>TRBJ2-4|TRBV28|many|-
CASSSSGLAKNIQYF
TGTGCCAGCAGCTCCTCGGGTCTAGCCAAAAACATTCAGTACTTC
>TRBJ2-1|TRBV4-3|many|TRBD1
CATRDRVFSNEQFF
TGCGCCACCCGGGACAGGGTGTTTTCCAATGAGCAGTTCTTC
>TRBJ1-4|TRBV29-1|many|-
CSVESRGGEKLFF
TGCAGCGTTGAATCCCGGGGCGGTGAAAAACTGTTTTTT
>TRBJ1-2|TRBV20-1|-|TRBD1
CSATPTGSNYGYTF
TGCAGTGCTACCCCGACAGGGTCTAACTATGGCTACACCTTC
>TRBJ2-3|TRBV10-3|medium-sized|TRBD1
CAGATGTGLTDTQYF
TGTGCCGGCGCCACCGGGACAGGGCTCACAGATACGCAGTATTTT
>TRBJ1-5|TRBV6-5|many|-
CASRRDSNQPQHF
TGTGCCAGCAGGCGCGACAGCAATCAGCCCCAGCATTTT